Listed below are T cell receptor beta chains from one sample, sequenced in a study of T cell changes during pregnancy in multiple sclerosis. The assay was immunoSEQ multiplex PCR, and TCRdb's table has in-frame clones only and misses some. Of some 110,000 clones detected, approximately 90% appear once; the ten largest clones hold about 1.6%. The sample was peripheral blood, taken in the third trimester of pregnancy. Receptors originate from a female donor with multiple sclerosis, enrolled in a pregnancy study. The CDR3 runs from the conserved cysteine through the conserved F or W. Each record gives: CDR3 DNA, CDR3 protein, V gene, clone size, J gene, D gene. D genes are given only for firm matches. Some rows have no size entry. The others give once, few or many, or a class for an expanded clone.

TGTGCCACCGAACAGGGGAACGGTCAGCCCCAGCATTTT	CATEQGNGQPQHF	TRBV15	few	TRBJ1-5	TRBD1
TGTGCCAGTAGTAGAAAACGTGGGACTAGCGGGGTGGACACCGGGGAGCTGTTTTTT	CASSRKRGTSGVDTGELFF	TRBV19	-	TRBJ2-2	TRBD2
TGTGCCAGCAGCCAGGGGTTAGGGGGAACAGATACGCAGTATTTT	CASSQGLGGTDTQYF	TRBV4-2	-	TRBJ2-3	-
TGTGCCTGGCGTCCTATAGCGGGGGGGCACAGGGATGAGCAGTTCTTC	CAWRPIAGGHRDEQFF	TRBV30	few	TRBJ2-1	TRBD2
TGCGCCAGCAGCTTAGGGGGGGCTCAGCACAATGAGCAGTTCTTC	CASSLGGAQHNEQFF	TRBV5-1	-	TRBJ2-1	-
TGTGCCAGCAGGGTGCAGCAGAGGACAGGGGCTAGCGAGCAGTACTTC	CASRVQQRTGASEQYF	TRBV11-2	medium-sized	TRBJ2-7	TRBD1
TGTGCCAGCAGCGTAGCGGCCCTGAGGTTTATGGATGAGCAGTTCTTC	CASSVAALRFMDEQFF	TRBV9	-	TRBJ2-1	-
TGTGCCAGCAAGCAGGGGGCCACTCGTTATGGCTACACCTTC	CASKQGATRYGYTF	TRBV28	-	TRBJ1-2	TRBD1
TGTGCCAGCAGCAGAGGGCTCGCGACAGATACGCAGTATTTT	CASSRGLATDTQYF	TRBV7-8	-	TRBJ2-3	-
TGTGCCAGCAGTTCCCTAGCGGGAATCTACGAGCAGTACTTC	CASSSLAGIYEQYF	TRBV27	once	TRBJ2-7	TRBD2
TGTGCCAGCAGTGAACTTTTAGGACAGATCTCTGGAAACACCATATATTTT	CASSELLGQISGNTIYF	TRBV2	-	TRBJ1-3	-
TGTGCCAGCAGCGTGAACCCTACCACAGATACGCAGTATTTT	CASSVNPTTDTQYF	TRBV9	-	TRBJ2-3	-
TGTGCCAGCAGCTTACAAAGTAGCGAATACAATGAGCAGTTCTTC	CASSLQSSEYNEQFF	TRBV7-2	-	TRBJ2-1	-
TGTGCCAGCAGCCCTTGGGAGACAGGGAGTGGCTACACCTTC	CASSPWETGSGYTF	TRBV9	-	TRBJ1-2	TRBD1
TGTGCCAGCAGGGCTAGAAGGGAGACCCAGTACTTC	CASRARRETQYF	TRBV7-8	-	TRBJ2-5	-
TGTGCCAGCAGTGAAGTAGTTGGGGGGGCAGCTGGGGCCAACGTCCTGACTTTC	CASSEVVGGAAGANVLTF	TRBV2	-	TRBJ2-6	-
TGTGCCAGCAGCTCCGGGACTAGCGGGGGTCGAGAGACCCAGTACTTC	CASSSGTSGGRETQYF	TRBV5-4	-	TRBJ2-5	TRBD2
TGCAGCGGTACTACAGGGGGGGGACAGCAGTACTTC	CSGTTGGGQQYF	TRBV29-1	-	TRBJ2-7	-
TGTGCCAGCAGCCAAGTTTCCGGTGAAAAACTGTTTTTT	CASSQVSGEKLFF	TRBV4-2	-	TRBJ1-4	-
TGTGCCAGCAGCTTAGCAGGGGATGAAGCTTTCTTT	CASSLAGDEAFF	TRBV7-6	once	TRBJ1-1	-
TGTGCCATCAGTGAAGGGACAGATACCTACGAGCAGTACTTC	CAISEGTDTYEQYF	TRBV10-3	once	TRBJ2-7	TRBD1
TGTGCCAGCAGCCCGGGGGGTTCGGGGCGGCAGTTCTTC	CASSPGGSGRQFF	TRBV5-6	-	TRBJ2-1	TRBD2
TGTGCCAGTAGCCAAGCCCGGACAGCAATGAACACTGAAGCTTTCTTT	CASSQARTAMNTEAFF	TRBV19	-	TRBJ1-1	-
TGTGCCAGCAGTCTTGGAGTCTATGGCTCCTACGAGCAGTACTTC	CASSLGVYGSYEQYF	TRBV27	many	TRBJ2-7	-
TGTGCCAGCTCAACCCTCGGGGCTGAAGCTTTCTTT	CASSTLGAEAFF	TRBV18	-	TRBJ1-1	-
TGTGCCATCACCGCCGGGAGTTCCAAGCGGGAGCAGTACTTC	CAITAGSSKREQYF	TRBV10-3	-	TRBJ2-7	-
TGCGCCAGCAGAAAAGACACGAGCTCTGGAAACACCATATATTTT	CASRKDTSSGNTIYF	TRBV5-1	once	TRBJ1-3	-
TGTGCCAGCACCCATAGCAATCAGCCCCAGCATTTT	CASTHSNQPQHF	TRBV21-1	-	TRBJ1-5	-
TGTGCCAGCTCACCACAGGGGATGGATGAAAAACTGTTTTTT	CASSPQGMDEKLFF	TRBV18	-	TRBJ1-4	-
TGTGCCAGCTCAACAAAGACCCTCCTAGCTTACGAGCAGTACTTC	CASSTKTLLAYEQYF	TRBV18	once	TRBJ2-7	-
TGTGCCAGCAGTCCCCTTTTGGGGCCCAACTATGGCTACACCTTC	CASSPLLGPNYGYTF	TRBV27	-	TRBJ1-2	-
TGTGCCACCAGCAGAGTGGGCATCCTAAGAAACACCATATATTTT	CATSRVGILRNTIYF	TRBV15	-	TRBJ1-3	-
TGTGCCAGCAGAAGGGGAGGGAACACTGAAGCTTTCTTT	CASRRGGNTEAFF	TRBV7-8	few	TRBJ1-1	-
TGTGCTACCCGCGACTACACCACCGGGGAGCTGTTTTTT	CATRDYTTGELFF	TRBV28	-	TRBJ2-2	-
TGCACCAGCAGCCGCAAAGAGGGAGGGGATGAGCAGTTCTTC	CTSSRKEGGDEQFF	TRBV1	-	TRBJ2-1	-
TGTGCCATCACCCCAGGGTTGGATCAGCCCCAGCATTTT	CAITPGLDQPQHF	TRBV10-3	-	TRBJ1-5	-
TGTGCCAGCAGTGAATCTCGTGTTCAAGAGACCCAGTACTTC	CASSESRVQETQYF	TRBV25-1	-	TRBJ2-5	-
TGTGCCAGCAGCCACACCCTAGACAGGGTGTGGCAGTTCTTC	CASSHTLDRVWQFF	TRBV5-6	-	TRBJ2-1	TRBD1
TGCGCCAGCGCGCCCGGGACAGGGACTGAGCAGTTCTTC	CASAPGTGTEQFF	TRBV5-1	once	TRBJ2-1	TRBD1
TGCGCCAGCAGCCGTACAGGGGCTCCATCCTACGAGCAGTACTTC	CASSRTGAPSYEQYF	TRBV5-1	-	TRBJ2-7	TRBD1
TGTGCCAGCAGCCCCGTCGGACAGGGGTCCAATCAGCCCCAGCATTTT	CASSPVGQGSNQPQHF	TRBV7-8	once	TRBJ1-5	TRBD1
TGTGCCAGCAGTTGGACAGGGGGAACAGATACGCAGTATTTT	CASSWTGGTDTQYF	TRBV6-5	-	TRBJ2-3	TRBD1
TGTGCCAGCAGCTTCGGTACAGGGGGCTACGAGCAGTACTTC	CASSFGTGGYEQYF	TRBV5-5	-	TRBJ2-7	TRBD1
TGTGCCAGCAGCTTAGGGGAGTACGAGCAGTACTTC	CASSLGEYEQYF	TRBV11-2	-	TRBJ2-7	-
TGTGCCAACAATACAGGGTGGGTAAGTGAAAAACTGTTTTTT	CANNTGWVSEKLFF	TRBV2	-	TRBJ1-4	-
TGTGCCAGCAGCCACAGCGGCTACACCGGGGAGCTGTTTTTT	CASSHSGYTGELFF	TRBV11-3	once	TRBJ2-2	-
TGTGCCAGCAGCTCTCGGGACAGGGGTGGAGAAAAACTGTTTTTT	CASSSRDRGGEKLFF	TRBV9	-	TRBJ1-4	TRBD1
TGCGCCAGCAGCTCCAGCTCGACAGGGAATCAGCCCCAGCATTTT	CASSSSSTGNQPQHF	TRBV5-1	-	TRBJ1-5	TRBD1
TGTGCCAGCAGCTTAACGGGAGAGACCGGGGAGCTGTTTTTT	CASSLTGETGELFF	TRBV7-7	-	TRBJ2-2	-
TGTGCCAGTATCGGGGGACTAATCACAGATACGCAGTATTTT	CASIGGLITDTQYF	TRBV19	-	TRBJ2-3	TRBD2
TGTGCCATCAGTGGGCAAGAGACAGGGCGATTAAACACTGAAGCTTTCTTT	CAISGQETGRLNTEAFF	TRBV10-3	-	TRBJ1-1	TRBD1
TGTGCCAGCAGTGGGGATCGACAGGTGGGGCACGAGCAGTACTTC	CASSGDRQVGHEQYF	TRBV6-6	once	TRBJ2-7	-
TGTGCCAGCAGCTTCCCGGTGGGACAGGGACGCGAGCAGTACTTC	CASSFPVGQGREQYF	TRBV5-6	-	TRBJ2-7	TRBD1
TGTGCCAGCACCCAGGGGGGAAGTAACTATGGCTACACCTTC	CASTQGGSNYGYTF	TRBV5-4	once	TRBJ1-2	TRBD1
TGTGCCAGCAGCCCAAGACAGCCTCAAGAGACCCAGTACTTC	CASSPRQPQETQYF	TRBV7-9	-	TRBJ2-5	-
TGCGCCAGTTGTTACGGGGAGCGGTGGAATGAGCAGTTCTTC	CASCYGERWNEQFF	TRBV5-1	-	TRBJ2-1	-
TGCAGCGTTCTTTCCGGCGGTCCCTACAATGAGCAGTTCTTC	CSVLSGGPYNEQFF	TRBV29-1	-	TRBJ2-1	-
TGTGCCAGCAGTTATCAGGGACAGATGAACACTGAAGCTTTCTTT	CASSYQGQMNTEAFF	TRBV28	-	TRBJ1-1	TRBD1
TGTGCCAGCAGCGTAGTGGTGGGGGCTGAGCAGTTCTTC	CASSVVVGAEQFF	TRBV9	once	TRBJ2-1	-
TGTGCCAGCAGCTCCCCTAGCGCGGTCTGGGAGCAGTTCTTC	CASSSPSAVWEQFF	TRBV7-9	-	TRBJ2-1	-